Presented here are 31 T cell receptor beta chains from one specimen sequenced in a study of blood T cell repertoires in COVID-19. Data came from immunoSEQ multiplex PCR; TCRdb stores just in-frame clones and leaves some out. The data show about 410,000 clones, with about 91% seen just once and about 1.6% held by the top ten. The sample comprised peripheral blood. These receptors originate from a woman aged 40-49 years with COVID-19, enrolled during active disease.

This clone was counted between two and nine times. V and J are TRBV11-2 and TRBJ1-1; TRBD1 matches 7 bases. The CDR3 sequence is 15 residues long. The V and J ends lost 4 bases and 4 bases, in that order; junction bases with no gene match: 9. Germline V gives CDR1 SGHAT, CDR2 FQNNGV. CDR3 loop: CASSSIRDRATEAFF. The CDR3 coding sequence is TGTGCCAGCAGCTCTATACGAGACAGGGCCACTGAAGCTTTCTTT.

This clone was observed once. The CDR3 DNA follows: TGTGCCAGCAGCGACAGGGCGCAAGAGACCCAGTACTTC. This encodes CASSDRAQETQYF. This chain joins TRBV5-5 and TRBJ2-5; TRBD1 aligns across 7 bases. V gave up 4 bases and J gave up 2 bases; unmatched junction bases: 2. CDR3 length: 13 amino acids. Germline CDR1 and CDR2: SGHKS and YYEKEE (reference sequence).

The chain couples TRBV5-4 to TRBJ2-7; 12 nucleotides agree with TRBD1. V dropped 0 bases and J dropped 4; count of bases not matched to a gene: 2. The CDR3 is made up of 15 amino acids. The germline V gene encodes CDR1 SGHNT and CDR2 YYREEE (reference sequence). Written as DNA, the CDR3 is TGTGCCAGCAGCTTGGAGGGACAGGGGGCTTACGAGCAGTACTTC. Protein product: CASSLEGQGAYEQYF.

The chain uses TRBV30 and TRBJ2-3; D possibly corresponds to TRBD2 (5 bases). The CDR3 length is 14 residues. CDR1 and CDR2 (germline): GTSNPN, SVGIG (reference sequence). The V gene lost 7 bases and the J gene lost 4 bases, with 18 bases spanning the gap. Written as DNA, the CDR3 is TGTGCCTCGTCGGACGGGGTGGGAGCAGATACGCAGTATTTT. It is translated as CASSDGVGADTQYF.

V is TRBV7-2 and J is TRBJ1-4; 7 bases match TRBD1. Germline CDR1 and CDR2: SGHTA and FQGNSA. The CDR3 is 12 residues long. The V and J ends lost 5 bases and 11 bases, in that order; junction bases with no gene match: 5. The CDR3 protein is CASSPQGEKLFF. The CDR3, as DNA: TGTGCCAGCAGCCCCCAGGGGGAGAAACTGTTTTTT.

The J gene is TRBJ1-2, the V gene TRBV3-1 (or the pseudogene TRBV3-2), with 11 bases fitting TRBD1. V gave up 4 bases and J gave up 4 bases; unmatched junction bases: 11. Germline V gene sequence: CDR1 LGHDT, CDR2 YNNKEL (reference sequence). This CDR3 has 17 amino acids. For the CDR3, the DNA is TGTGCCAGCAGCCCGGACAGGGGGCGCGGAAAGAGCTATGGCTACACCTTC. Translating it yields CASSPDRGRGKSYGYTF.

This clone was detected only a few times. The chain joins TRBV28 to TRBJ1-3; 7 bases fit TRBD1. There are 15 residues in the CDR3. The V gene end was trimmed by 4 bases and the J gene end by 3 bases; junction bases not matched to a gene: 6. CDR1 is MDHEN and CDR2 is SYDVKM in the germline V gene. CDR3 nucleotide sequence: TGTGCCAGCAGTTCCATCGGGACAGATGGAAACACCATATATTTT. Translating gives CASSSIGTDGNTIYF.

V and J are TRBV24-1 and TRBJ1-2; D is unresolved. Per the germline V gene, CDR1 is KGHDR and CDR2 is SFDVKD. The length of the CDR3 is 15 residues. Deletions cut 3 bases from V and 1 base from J, with 11 bases between. CDR3 region: CATSDPSRGNYGYTF. CDR3 coding DNA: TGTGCCACCAGTGATCCTTCCCGGGGTAACTATGGCTACACCTTC.

The chain couples TRBV27 to TRBJ1-1; the D is unclear. The germline V gene encodes CDR1 MNHEY and CDR2 SMNVEV (reference sequence). The ends were cut back, 4 bases at V and 7 bases at J, with 13 bases in the middle. The CDR3 runs to 13 residues. CDR3 loop: CASSSGGLNEAFF. CDR3 in DNA: TGTGCCAGCAGTTCGGGCGGGCTGAATGAAGCTTTCTTT.

The rearrangement joins TRBV7-9 to TRBJ1-4; no definite D call. Germline CDR1 SEHNR, CDR2 FQNEAQ (reference sequence). V was cut by 4 bases and J by 4 bases, with 13 bases left in between. CDR3 length: 15 amino acids. The CDR3 here is CASSSGPGINEKLFF. CDR3 DNA sequence: TGTGCCAGCAGCTCTGGTCCGGGGATTAATGAAAAACTGTTTTTT.

The V call is TRBV5-4, the J call TRBJ2-2; 10 bases are a match to TRBD2. The CDR3 is 16 amino acids. Per the germline V gene, CDR1 is SGHNT and CDR2 is YYREEE (reference sequence). V lost 4 bases, J lost 5 bases, and 8 bases stayed unmatched. The CDR3 protein is CASSTRVAGGTGELFF. In nucleotides, the CDR3 is TGTGCCAGCAGCACGAGGGTAGCGGGAGGTACCGGGGAGCTGTTTTTT.

The chain carries TRBV3-1 (or the pseudogene TRBV3-2) and TRBJ2-5; 12 positions match TRBD2. The CDR3 has 16 amino acids. With V trimmed by 4 bases and J by 5 bases, 8 bases remained unmatched. Germline CDR1 and CDR2: LGHDT and YNNKEL (reference sequence). The CDR3 sequence: CASSPRLAGVGETQYF. The CDR3 nucleotides read TGTGCCAGCAGCCCCCGACTAGCGGGAGTGGGGGAGACCCAGTACTTC.

This clone was seen a single time. The CDR3 protein is CASSSSLEGALYEQYF. The CDR3 nucleotides read TGTGCCAGCAGCTCCTCGCTGGAGGGGGCCCTCTACGAGCAGTACTTC. V gene TRBV11-2 combines with J gene TRBJ2-7, with D maybe TRBD1 (7 bases). The CDR3 length is 16 residues. Germline V gene data show CDR1 as SGHAT and CDR2 as FQNNGV. V was trimmed by 4 bases and J by 3 bases, leaving 19 bases between them.

This chain joins TRBV7-9 and TRBJ1-1; D may be TRBD1 (5 bases). Germline-derived CDR1 and CDR2 are SEHNR and FQNEAQ (reference sequence). The CDR3 sequence is 13 residues long. V was pared by 7 bases and J by 3 bases, with 12 bases between. The CDR3 reads CASMSGFYTEAFF. In DNA, the CDR3 is TGTGCCAGCATGTCAGGGTTTTACACTGAAGCTTTCTTT.

This chain connects TRBV6-5 to TRBJ2-1, with 7 bases lining up with TRBD1. V lost 6 bases, J lost 8 bases, and 7 bases stayed unmatched. The germline V gene has CDR1 MNHEY and CDR2 SVGAGI. The CDR3 consists of 13 residues. The CDR3 coding sequence is TGTGCCAGCAGACTTGACAGGGACCATGAGCAGTTCTTC. This translates into CASRLDRDHEQFF.

Regarding this clone: This specimen includes other DNA sequences encoding the same CDR3. This chain uses TRBV18 with TRBJ2-7; TRBD1 aligns across 11 bases. The CDR3 totals 14 residues. With 2 bases clipped from V and 3 bases from J, the junction kept 0 bases outside the gene matches. The V gene's germline CDR1 is KGHSH and CDR2 LQKENI. The CDR3 sequence is CASSPGTGGYEQYF. The CDR3, as DNA: TGTGCCAGCTCACCAGGGACAGGGGGCTACGAGCAGTACTTC.

The chain carries TRBV6-6 and TRBJ2-5, with D possibly matching TRBD2 (5 bases). The germline gives CDR1 MNHNY, CDR2 SVGAGI (reference sequence). V was cut by 5 bases and J by 4 bases, with 17 bases left in between. This CDR3 has 15 amino acids. The CDR3 reads CASSQRTFRPETQYF. For the CDR3, the DNA is TGTGCCAGCAGTCAGAGGACTTTTAGGCCAGAGACCCAGTACTTC.

The J gene is TRBJ2-4, the V gene TRBV6-2 or TRBV6-3; 8 bases are shared with TRBD1. Germline CDR1 is MNHEY and CDR2 is SVGEGT. The CDR3 has 16 residues. J was trimmed by 3 bases and V by 2 bases; bases with no gene match: 6. CDR3 amino acids: CASSYRGTGYKNIQYF. The CDR3, as DNA: TGTGCCAGCAGTTACAGGGGGACAGGATACAAAAACATTCAGTACTTC.

The rearrangement links TRBV12-2 to TRBJ1-2; the table's D gene call, TRBD1, was not cross checked with the DNA. TRBV12-2 is annotated as a pseudogene. The CDR3 totals 17 residues. CDR3 region: CASRLGTGVFLDYGYTF. Written as DNA, the CDR3 is TGTGCAAGTCGCTTAGGAACAGGGGTATTCCTAGACTATGGCTACACCTTC.

V gene TRBV5-4 combines with J gene TRBJ1-1; D is unclear. Germline CDR1 is SGHNT and CDR2 is YYREEE (reference sequence). This CDR3 spans 14 amino acids. V lost 4 bases to trimming and J lost 4 bases, with 14 bases between them. The CDR3 is CASSPTRVVTEAFF. The CDR3 nucleotides read TGTGCCAGCAGCCCTACACGGGTAGTCACTGAAGCTTTCTTT.

The rearrangement links TRBV25-1 to TRBJ1-4; maybe TRBD1 (6 bases). Germline V CDR1 and CDR2: MGHDK, SYGVNS. Between the trimmed V and J ends, which lost 4 bases and 3 bases, there was a span of 15 bases. The CDR3 is 16 residues long. The CDR3 DNA reads as TGTGCCAGCAGTGTCCGGACAGCCGGAGCTAATGAAAAACTGTTTTTT. Translated, it gives CASSVRTAGANEKLFF. Full variable domain (missing parts from reference TRBV25-1 and TRBJ1-4): EADIYQTPRYLVIGTGKKITLECSQTMGHDKMYWYQQDPGMELHLIHYSYGVNSTEKGDLSSESTVSRIRTEHFPLTLESARPSHTSQYLCASSVRTAGANEKLFFGSGTQLSVL.

This clone came up once. The chain uses TRBV21-1 and TRBJ2-1; the listed D gene, TRBD1, was not tested against the DNA. TRBV21-1 is a documented pseudogene. This CDR3 is 15 amino acids long. The CDR3 here is CARGFVRDSYNEQFF. CDR3 bases: TGTGCCAGAGGTTTTGTGAGGGACAGTTACAATGAGCAGTTCTTC.

V and J are TRBV4-3 and TRBJ2-7; 9 nucleotides align to TRBD1. The CDR3 is 16 amino acids. V lost 0 bases and J lost 4; bases outside the gene matches: 7. CDR1 and CDR2 from the germline V gene are LGHNA and YSLEER. CDR3 DNA: TGCGCCAGCAGCCAAGAGGGGGGACAGGGTCATTACGAGCAGTACTTC. Translation gives CASSQEGGQGHYEQYF.

This chain joins TRBV2 and TRBJ1-2; no reliable D call. Deletions cut 2 bases from V and 3 bases from J, with 4 bases between. The CDR3 totals 12 residues. Germline V gene data show CDR1 as SNHLY and CDR2 as FYNNEI. For the CDR3, the DNA is TGTGCCAGCAGTGAAACGGACTATGGCTACACCTTC. It specifies CASSETDYGYTF.

This chain joins TRBV19 and TRBJ2-7, with 7 bases fitting TRBD1. CDR1 LNHDA and CDR2 SQIVND come from the germline V gene (reference sequence). The CDR3 loop spans 16 amino acids. After removal of 0 bases from V and 2 bases from J, the junction contained 7 bases not matched to a gene. CDR3 nucleotides: TGTGCCAGTAGTATAGATTCGGGCAGGGGGACCTACGAGCAGTACTTC. Its protein product is CASSIDSGRGTYEQYF.

The chain links TRBV19 to TRBJ1-2; D remains ambiguous. CDR1 is LNHDA and CDR2 is SQIVND in the germline V gene (reference sequence). CDR3 length: 14 amino acids. Trimming cost V 7 bases and J 2 bases, with 14 bases left between them. The CDR3 sequence is CASTALAQNYGYTF. DNA for the CDR3: TGTGCCAGTACGGCTCTCGCACAGAACTATGGCTACACCTTC.

The V gene is TRBV7-9, the J gene TRBJ2-4, with 7 nucleotides matching TRBD1. The CDR3 loop spans 16 amino acids. V shed 5 bases and J 0 bases; nucleotides not matched to a gene: 7. The germline V gene encodes CDR1 SEHNR and CDR2 FQNEAQ (reference sequence). CDR3 sequence (DNA): TGTGCCAGCAGCCCATGGGACAGCGGAGCCAAAAACATTCAGTACTTC. Protein product: CASSPWDSGAKNIQYF.

The sample holds one count of this clone. The chain has TRBV11-3 and TRBJ2-3; D call uncertain. The CDR3 consists of 13 residues. V lost 4 bases, J lost 2 bases, and 7 bases lay in between. Per germline, CDR1 SGHNT and CDR2 YENEEA. CDR3 coding DNA: TGTGCCAGCAGCTCATCATCCACAGATACGCAGTATTTT. It is translated as CASSSSSTDTQYF.

The chain is built from TRBV7-2 and TRBJ1-5, with TRBD1 matching over 8 bases. The CDR3 runs to 12 residues. CDR1 is SGHTA and CDR2 is FQGNSA in the germline V gene. The trim removed 6 bases at V and 7 bases at J, leaving 2 bases unmatched. CDR3 protein: CASSDRGQPQHF. The CDR3 DNA is TGTGCCAGCAGTGACAGGGGCCAGCCCCAGCATTTT.

This clone showed up just once. V and J are TRBV7-2 and TRBJ2-7, with a weak D call TRBD2 (6 bases). V was shortened by 5 bases and J by 5 bases, with 16 bases between the two germline ends. This CDR3 region has 14 residues. Germline values: CDR1 SGHTA, CDR2 FQGNSA. DNA of the CDR3: TGTGCCAGCAGCCCGCGGAGGGAGGCGAACGAGCAGTACTTC. The encoded protein is CASSPRREANEQYF.

This clone has just one count. The chain employs TRBV7-2 and TRBJ2-5; 11 bases align to TRBD1. Unmatched junction bases numbered 5, after V lost 0 bases and J lost 2 bases. Germline V gene data show CDR1 as SGHTA and CDR2 as FQGNSA. The CDR3 contains 17 residues. In DNA form, the CDR3 reads TGTGCCAGCAGCTTAGCATCCGGGACAGGGGGGCAAGAGACCCAGTACTTC. Translation: CASSLASGTGGQETQYF.